These 11 T cell receptor beta chains were sequenced from one sample in a study of blood T cells in healthy people across ages (dated by TCRdb to between 2014 and 2017). The library was generated by 5' RACE. Sequencing took place on an Illumina HiSeq 2500. A second PCR of roughly 7 to 11 cycles was performed with a sample-barcoded 5' primer and a J-beta primer mix. TCRdb reworked the public reads: Q25 trimming with fastp, MiXCR clone assembly, productive beta chains retained. Each entry is one CDR3 protein sequence, shown with its most common DNA and genes. A total of approximately 1,000,000 distinct CDR3 sequences appear in this sample, 40% to 50% of them only once. The top ten constitute under 20% of the sample. Sequenced: blood. The receptor source for this set is a woman in her sixties in good health.

This chain uses TRBV10-3 with TRBJ2-7; the D is unclear. The CDR3 runs 13 residues. V shed 3 bases and J shed 1 base, with 7 bases lying between them. Germline CDR1 reads ENHRY; CDR2 reads SYGVKD. In DNA, the CDR3 is TGTGCCATCAGTGAACCGAGATCCTACGAGCAGTACTTC. It codes for CAISEPRSYEQYF.

The chain is built from TRBV30 and TRBJ2-4, with TRBD2 identical over 7 bases. The CDR3 has 13 residues. The V gene's germline CDR1 is GTSNPN and CDR2 SVGIG (reference sequence). J lost 0 bases, V lost 8 bases, and 4 bases had no gene match. CDR3 DNA sequence: TGTGCCAGCGGGGTAGGAGCCAAAAACATTCAGTACTTC. Translation gives CASGVGAKNIQYF.

The chain uses TRBV12-3 or TRBV12-4 and TRBJ1-4; TRBD1 is a possible D gene (6 bases). CDR3 length equals 15 residues. V gave up 5 bases and J gave up 10 bases, with 20 bases separating them. This CDR3 reads CASSPNTGASRKLFF. The CDR3 DNA is TGTGCCAGCAGTCCAAATACGGGGGCGTCGAGAAAACTGTTTTTT.

Of note for this clonotype: This may arise from a read error, as a much more abundant clone is one base away. The chain recombines TRBV9 with TRBJ2-3; 10 bases match TRBD2. CDR1 SGDLS and CDR2 YYNGEE come from the germline V gene. The CDR3 is made up of 16 amino acids. J was trimmed by 7 bases and V by 3 bases; bases with no gene match: 11. The CDR3 sequence: CASSGTTSGRTYTQYF. CDR3 nucleotides: TGTGCCAGCAGCGGTACGACTAGCGGGCGGACATATACGCAGTATTTT.

The chain couples TRBV10-3 to TRBJ1-5; a possible D gene is TRBD1 (5 bases). The CDR3 has 14 residues. CDR1 is ENHRY, CDR2 SYGVKD, per germline. The CDR3 here is CATALGQFNQPQHF. The CDR3, as DNA: TGTGCTACCGCCCTGGGGCAGTTTAATCAGCCCCAGCATTTT.

The DNA for the CDR3 is TGTGCCAGCAGCCCCCCCGGGACAATACCCTATGGCTACACCTTC. Translation gives CASSPPGTIPYGYTF. The chain has TRBV7-8 and TRBJ1-2; D possibly corresponds to TRBD1 (6 bases). Looked up from germline, CDR1 is SGHVS and CDR2 is FQNEAQ. Trimming took 5 bases from V and 4 from J, leaving 17 bases between them. The CDR3 contains 15 residues.

The V and J genes are TRBV5-1 and TRBJ2-5; maybe TRBD2 (5 bases). CDR1 and CDR2 (germline): SGHRS, YFSETQ. The CDR3 runs to 15 residues. Trimming stripped 4 bases from V and 7 bases from J, with 20 bases between. This chain's CDR3 is CASSPRPASSATQYF. In DNA form, the CDR3 reads TGCGCCAGCAGCCCACGTCCGGCTAGTAGCGCGACCCAGTACTTC.

The chain recombines TRBV7-9 with TRBJ2-5; TRBD2 is a possible D gene (5 bases). There are 18 residues in the CDR3. The germline gives CDR1 SEHNR, CDR2 FQNEAQ (reference sequence). V lost 2 bases, J lost 11 bases, and 30 bases lay in between. The CDR3 reads CASSLSRLAQDNYNEQYF. The CDR3 DNA follows: TGTGCCAGCAGCTTAAGTCGGCTAGCCCAAGATAATTACAATGAGCAGTACTTC.

This clonotype has more than one count but fewer than ten. The chain uses TRBV7-2 and TRBJ2-7; 9 bases are shared with TRBD1. Trimming at V came to 2 bases and at J to 6 bases, leaving 8 bases not matched to a gene. This CDR3 is 15 amino acids long. The V gene's germline CDR1 is SGHTA and CDR2 FQGNSA. Written as DNA, the CDR3 is TGTGCCAGCAGCTTAACTCGGACAGGGGTGGGCGAGCAGTACTTC. It translates to CASSLTRTGVGEQYF. The complete variable domain, with remaining parts taken from reference TRBV7-2 and TRBJ2-7, reads GAGVSQSPSNKVTEKGKDVELRCDPISGHTALYWYRQSLGQGLEFLIYFQGNSAPDKSGLPSDRFSAERTGGSVSTLTIQRTQQEDSAVYLCASSLTRTGVGEQYFGPGTRLTVT.

The chain carries TRBV28 and TRBJ2-7; the D gene is possibly TRBD1 (5 bases). V dropped 2 bases and J dropped 4 bases, with 9 bases sitting between them. The CDR3 loop spans 13 amino acids. Per germline, CDR1 MDHEN and CDR2 SYDVKM. The CDR3 nucleotides are TGTGCCAGCAGTTTAGGGGCCCAGTACGAGCAGTACTTC. It encodes CASSLGAQYEQYF.

This chain links TRBV20-1 with TRBJ2-4, with D possibly being TRBD2 (5 bases). Near its end, the DNA agrees better with TRBJ2-7, so the J call may be wrong. The V gene's germline CDR1 is DFQATT and CDR2 SNEGSKA (reference sequence). This CDR3 is built from 14 residues. CDR3 sequence: CSGTPLVGIAEQYF. The CDR3 coding sequence is TGCAGTGGGACTCCTCTTGTGGGGATCGCCGAGCAGTACTTC.